This T cell receptor beta chain was retrieved from a study of spatial heterogeneity in lung cancer. Germline V gives CDR1 SGHDT, CDR2 YYEEEE. V shed 3 bases and J shed 4 bases, with 8 bases lying between them. The CDR3 sequence is 13 residues long. TCR cDNA molecules each had a unique molecular identifier. TCRdb re-analysed the 5' RACE reads in MiXCR, keeping a single row per CDR3 protein. This sample has about 30,000 distinct CDR3 sequences, with about 8.8% found just once. Time point given: sample taken at primary tumor resection. The study sequenced unsorted whole RNA from tumor, nontumor lung or frozen PBMC.

J is TRBJ1-5 and V is TRBV5-6, with D unclear. The material was PBMCs, obtained at surgery. The sequence was collected from a female donor with early-stage non-small cell lung cancer. The CDR3 is CASSWGTNQPQHF. The CDR3 bases are TGTGCCAGCAGCTGGGGAACGAATCAGCCCCAGCATTTT. Full variable domain (remainder filled in from reference TRBV5-6 and TRBJ1-5): DAGVTQSPTHLIKTRGQQVTLRCSPKSGHDTVSWYQQALGQGPQFIFQYYEEEERQRGNFPDRFSGHQFPNYSSELNVNALLLGDSALYLCASSWGTNQPQHFGDGTRLSIL.